The 24 T cell receptor beta chains below were found in one sample sequenced in a study of T cells in Graves' hyperthyroidism and ophthalmopathy. RNA transcripts served as the template for amplifying TCR beta CDR3 regions. First-round RT-PCR with HTBI primers amplified the TCR CDR3 region. TCRdb independently ran MiXCR on the multiplex PCR reads; one entry per CDR3 protein. Of about 400,000 distinct CDR3 sequences in the sample, 15% were seen once. Material for sequencing was blood. Receptor source: a woman aged 55-69 years with Graves' ophthalmopathy.

The CDR3 coding sequence is TGCGCCAGCCACGGCCCGGGACAGGGGGCTTCCGGAGCTTTCTTT. Protein product: CASHGPGQGASGAFF. This chain uses TRBV5-1 with TRBJ1-1, with 12 bases identical to TRBD1. The V segment lost 7 bases and the J segment 10 bases; nucleotides outside the gene matches: 14. Germline loops: CDR1 SGHRS, CDR2 YFSETQ. The CDR3 totals 15 residues.

This clonotype came up many times. The chain joins TRBV28 to TRBJ1-6; D ambiguous. From germline, CDR1 is MDHEN and CDR2 SYDVKM. This CDR3 contains 14 residues. Trimming cost V 2 bases and J 7 bases, with 9 bases left between them. CDR3 amino acids: CASSLPGQNSPLHF. The DNA of the CDR3 is TGTGCCAGCAGTTTACCGGGTCAAAATTCACCCCTCCACTTT.

This clonotype turned up a few times. The rearrangement joins TRBV19 to TRBJ2-1; either TRBD1 or TRBD2 may supply D (5 bases each). The germline V gene has CDR1 LNHDA and CDR2 SQIVND (reference sequence). The CDR3 sequence is 15 residues long. V shed 1 base and J shed 7 bases, with 14 bases lying between them. Here the CDR3 DNA reads TGTGCCAGTAGTATAGTCGGGACGGGGATTAATGAGCAGTTCTTC. Protein: CASSIVGTGINEQFF.

This clonotype has a handful of counts. The V gene is TRBV5-1, the J gene TRBJ2-2; 13 bases match TRBD2. Per germline, CDR1 SGHRS and CDR2 YFSETQ. J was trimmed by 2 bases and V by 3 bases; bases with no gene match: 1. The CDR3 extends over 16 amino acids. The CDR3 nucleotides are TGCGCCAGCAGCTGGGGACTAGCGGGAAACACCGGGGAGCTGTTTTTT. Protein sequence: CASSWGLAGNTGELFF.

This clonotype was seen many times. V gene TRBV28 combines with J gene TRBJ1-2, with 11 bases that match TRBD1. The CDR3 length is 16 residues. Germline trimming cut 5 bases from V and 2 bases from J; bases unmatched to any gene: 7. CDR1 is MDHEN, CDR2 SYDVKM, per germline. This chain's CDR3 is CASSKPRTGGNYGYTF. In DNA, the CDR3 is TGTGCCAGCAGTAAACCCAGGACAGGGGGCAACTATGGCTACACCTTC.

The genes are TRBV7-8 and TRBJ2-2; D is undetermined. Germline lookup yields CDR1 SGHVS and CDR2 FQNEAQ. The CDR3 is made up of 13 amino acids. V shed 1 base and J shed 7 bases, with 7 bases lying between them. DNA of the CDR3: TGTGCCAGCAGCTTAGTTAAGGGCGGGGAGCTGTTTTTT. Its translation: CASSLVKGGELFF.

This clonotype was counted only a few times. The gene calls are TRBV18 and TRBJ2-7; 8 nucleotides align to TRBD1. This CDR3 spans 15 amino acids. The germline V gene has CDR1 KGHSH and CDR2 LQKENI. The trim removed 1 base at V and 3 bases at J, leaving 5 bases unmatched. The CDR3 region has the DNA TGTGCCAGCTCACCACGGGACAGGACTCTCTACGAGCAGTACTTC. Translated, it gives CASSPRDRTLYEQYF.

In this sample, this clonotype turned up many times. This chain uses TRBV20-1 with TRBJ2-3; D not certain. Germline V lookup: CDR1 DFQATT, CDR2 SNEGSKA (reference sequence). The CDR3 is 11 amino acids. Trimming left V 7 bases short and J 5 bases short, with 10 bases between. DNA of the CDR3: TGCAGTGTCAGACGTCTAGATACGCAGTATTTT. Amino acid sequence: CSVRRLDTQYF.

Details on this clonotype: The junction shows a germline mismatch at one end, possibly a read error. V is TRBV3-1 and J is TRBJ2-1; TRBD2 might be the D (6 bases). The CDR3 has 14 residues. Germline V gene lookup returns CDR1 LGHDT and CDR2 YNNKEL (reference sequence). For the CDR3, the DNA is TGTGCCAGCAGACAAGTCGGGACTCACAATGAGCAGTTCTTC. Encoded protein: CASRQVGTHNEQFF.

The chain is built from TRBV6-8 and TRBJ1-3, with a possible D match to TRBD1 (5 bases). Germline CDR1 and CDR2: MNHGY and SAAAGT. This CDR3 spans 16 amino acids. V dropped 2 bases and J dropped 0 bases, with 11 bases sitting between them. CDR3 DNA sequence: TGTGCCAGCAGTTACCCCCGGGGCCACTCTGGAAACACCATATATTTT. Translated: CASSYPRGHSGNTIYF.

There are many counts of this clonotype. The chain links TRBV28 to TRBJ1-1; D is possibly TRBD1 (6 bases). Deletions cut 1 base from V and 4 bases from J, with 7 bases between. Germline CDR1 and CDR2: MDHEN and SYDVKM. The CDR3 consists of 13 residues. The CDR3 sequence is CASSLYRATEAFF. In DNA, the CDR3 is TGTGCCAGCAGTTTATACAGGGCCACTGAAGCTTTCTTT.

This clonotype was observed a few times. The chain recombines TRBV9 with TRBJ2-2; either TRBD1 or TRBD2 may supply D (5 bases each). The CDR3 has 17 residues. The V end was cut by 0 bases, the J end by 5 bases, with 17 bases between. CDR1 and CDR2 (germline): SGDLS, YYNGEE. CDR3 nucleotide sequence: TGTGCCAGCAGCGTAGGGGACCTGGGAGTCTTGACCGGGGAGCTGTTTTTT. As protein: CASSVGDLGVLTGELFF. Full variable domain (missing parts from reference TRBV9 and TRBJ2-2): DSGVTQTPKHLITATGQRVTLRCSPRSGDLSVYWYQQSLDQGLQFLIQYYNGEERAKGNILERFSAQQFPDLHSELNLSSLELGDSALYFCASSVGDLGVLTGELFFGEGSRLTVL.

This sequence joins TRBV19 and TRBJ1-5; D may be TRBD1 (6 bases). The CDR3 runs 15 residues. CDR1 is LNHDA and CDR2 is SQIVND in the germline V gene (reference sequence). V was pared by 2 bases and J by 5 bases, with 13 bases between. This CDR3 is CASSISRGMYQPQHF. The CDR3 bases are TGTGCCAGTAGTATATCCAGGGGCATGTATCAGCCCCAGCATTTT.

This clonotype was recorded many times. The chain joins TRBV6-1 to TRBJ2-7; 11 nucleotides line up with TRBD1. The CDR3 length is 15 residues. CDR1 and CDR2 (germline): MNHNS, SASEGT. J lost 3 bases, V lost 5 bases, and 6 bases had no gene match. This chain's CDR3 is CASSLSGTGGYEQYF. The CDR3 nucleotides read TGTGCCAGCAGTCTCTCCGGGACAGGGGGCTACGAGCAGTACTTC.

This clonotype was picked up a small number of times. The chain joins TRBV15 to TRBJ2-2; 7 bases line up with TRBD2. V shed 6 bases, J shed 0 bases, and the junction held 4 bases outside the gene matches. CDR3 length: 15 residues. Germline V gene sequence: CDR1 LNHNV, CDR2 YYDKDF (reference sequence). The CDR3 DNA is TGTGCCACCAGGTTGCTAGCGGCGAACACCGGGGAGCTGTTTTTT. This translates into CATRLLAANTGELFF.

This clonotype turned up a few times. The chain couples TRBV5-1 to TRBJ2-5; 9 nucleotides line up with TRBD1. J was trimmed by 3 bases and V by 3 bases; bases with no gene match: 9. Germline CDR1 and CDR2: SGHRS and YFSETQ. There are 16 residues in the CDR3. CDR3: CASSSTGTGQEETQYF. Written as DNA, the CDR3 is TGCGCCAGCAGCTCCACCGGGACAGGGCAAGAAGAGACCCAGTACTTC. Drawing the rest from reference TRBV5-1 and TRBJ2-5, the complete variable domain is KAGVTQTPRYLIKTRGQQVTLSCSPISGHRSVSWYQQTPGQGLQFLFEYFSETQRNKGNFPGRFSGRQFSNSRSEMNVSTLELGDSALYLCASSSTGTGQEETQYFGPGTRLLVL.

This clonotype was seen many times. The chain combines TRBV7-2 with TRBJ2-7, with 15 bases that match TRBD2. The CDR3 extends over 17 amino acids. The ends lost 6 bases at V and 4 bases at J; junction bases unmatched: 10. CDR1 is SGHTA and CDR2 is FQGNSA in the germline V gene. CDR3 residues: CASSPGTSGRYRYEQYF. Here the CDR3 DNA reads TGTGCCAGCAGTCCCGGGACTAGCGGGAGGTATAGGTACGAGCAGTACTTC.

The chain combines TRBV5-8 with TRBJ2-3; TRBD2 matches 7 bases. The CDR3 length is 16 residues. V was clipped by 2 bases and J by 0 bases; unmatched bases: 6. The germline V gene has CDR1 SGHTS and CDR2 YDEGEE. DNA of the CDR3: TGTGCCAGCAGCTTACACGGGAGGACTAGCACAGATACGCAGTATTTT. It translates to CASSLHGRTSTDTQYF.

This clonotype was seen many times. The rearrangement uses TRBV5-1 and TRBJ2-3; 11 bases align to TRBD1. The V segment lost 0 bases and the J segment 6 bases; nucleotides outside the gene matches: 3. This CDR3 is 15 amino acids long. CDR1 is SGHRS and CDR2 is YFSETQ in the germline V gene. CDR3 region: CASSLAGTGGDTQYF. DNA for the CDR3: TGCGCCAGCAGCTTGGCCGGGACAGGGGGGGATACGCAGTATTTT.

Many counts were recorded for this clonotype. This chain connects TRBV28 to TRBJ2-1, with D possibly being TRBD2 (6 bases). Per germline, CDR1 MDHEN and CDR2 SYDVKM. V lost 4 bases and J lost 4, with 14 bases in between. CDR3 size: 15 residues. DNA for the CDR3: TGTGCCAGCAGTTCTCCCGGGACTCTTTACAATGAGCAGTTCTTC. Its translation is CASSSPGTLYNEQFF.

This clonotype has just a few counts. CDR3 bases: TGTGCCACCACCTGCAGGGAAGAGACCCAGTACTTC. Its protein is CATTCREETQYF. V is TRBV24-1 and J is TRBJ2-5, with D possibly matching TRBD1 (5 bases). Trimming removed 8 bases at V and 3 bases at J, with 9 bases between. In germline, CDR1 is KGHDR, CDR2 SFDVKD. This CDR3 is 12 amino acids long.

This clonotype was picked up many times. This sequence joins TRBV6-1 and TRBJ2-7; weak D call: TRBD2 (6 bases). Germline CDR1 MNHNS, CDR2 SASEGT. CDR3 length: 18 residues. The V end lost 3 bases, the J end lost 3 bases, and 24 bases lay between the germline ends. Written as DNA, the CDR3 is TGTGCCAGCAGTGAGGGTCACTGGAGCCGCGGCGGGGTCTACGAGCAGTACTTC. Amino acid sequence: CASSEGHWSRGGVYEQYF.

Ten or more counts support this clonotype. The rearrangement joins TRBV20-1 to TRBJ2-3; D is ambiguous. Germline V gives CDR1 DFQATT, CDR2 SNEGSKA (reference sequence). The CDR3 is made up of 11 amino acids. V shed 5 bases and J shed 6 bases, with 9 bases lying between them. DNA for the CDR3: TGCAGTGCTTTACTTGGGGATACGCAGTATTTT. Its protein is CSALLGDTQYF.

This clonotype came up a few times. This chain links TRBV10-3 with TRBJ2-2, with 9 nucleotides matching TRBD1. This CDR3 has 14 amino acids. V lost 7 bases, J lost 7 bases, and 7 bases stayed unmatched. Looked up from germline, CDR1 is ENHRY and CDR2 is SYGVKD. This CDR3 reads CAINMDRGDGELFF. CDR3 bases: TGTGCCATCAACATGGACAGGGGTGACGGGGAGCTGTTTTTT.